A single sample gave rise to the 18 T cell receptor beta chains below, sequenced in a study of early T cells in non-severe SARS-CoV-2 infection. In TCRdb, the 5' RACE reads were re-called with MiXCR into one record per CDR3 protein. This sample has 60,000 to 75,000 distinct CDR3 sequences; over 9.5% occur once, and the top ten carry 5% to 7.5%. The sequencing sample was made of whole blood. The receptors were gathered from an adult who was a healthcare worker with PCR-confirmed SARS-CoV-2 infection or an uninfected control (not recorded which).

This clonotype has ten or more counts. V usage is TRBV5-1 and J usage is TRBJ1-1; 8 bases are a match to TRBD1. J gave up 0 bases and V 3 bases, and 4 bases lay outside the gene matches. CDR3 length: 15 residues. CDR1 is SGHRS, CDR2 YFSETQ, per germline. As DNA, the CDR3 is TGCGCCAGCAGCTCGTGGACAGGGTTGAACACTGAAGCTTTCTTT. This codes for CASSSWTGLNTEAFF.

This clonotype was seen ten or more times. The J gene is TRBJ1-2, the V gene TRBV30; D not resolved. The V gene lost 0 bases and the J gene lost 2 bases, with 10 bases spanning the gap. The length of the CDR3 is 14 residues. Per germline, CDR1 GTSNPN and CDR2 SVGIG (reference sequence). The DNA of the CDR3 is TGTGCCTGGAGTGTAAAGGCCGGAAACTATGGCTACACCTTC. It specifies CAWSVKAGNYGYTF.

The chain combines TRBV20-1 with TRBJ2-5, with D possibly called TRBD1 or TRBD2 (5 bases each). The CDR3 sequence is 14 residues long. The ends were cut back, 0 bases at V and 5 bases at J, with 13 bases in the middle. Germline V lookup: CDR1 DFQATT, CDR2 SNEGSKA (reference sequence). The CDR3 coding sequence is TGCAGTGCTAGAGAAGCAGGGCCGGGGGAGACCCAGTACTTC. This sequence encodes CSAREAGPGETQYF.

This clonotype was detected ten times or more. V and J are TRBV6-6 and TRBJ1-1; D is ambiguous. Trimming removed 6 bases from V and 8 bases from J, with 16 bases in between. Germline V lookup: CDR1 MNHNY, CDR2 SVGAGI (reference sequence). There are 13 residues in the CDR3. CDR3 in DNA: TGTGCCAGCAGGGCCTCACTTGGCTTAGAAGCTTTCTTT. It translates to CASRASLGLEAFF.

V gene TRBV7-2 combines with J gene TRBJ2-2, with 7 positions matching TRBD2. Losses at the gene ends were 2 bases for V and 4 bases for J; bases not matched to a gene: 4. Germline loops: CDR1 SGHTA, CDR2 FQGNSA. The CDR3 consists of 15 residues. The CDR3 spells CASSLYGRSTGELFF. The CDR3 DNA reads TGTGCCAGCAGCTTATACGGGAGGTCCACCGGGGAGCTGTTTTTT.

The chain employs TRBV7-3 and TRBJ2-5, with D unclear. Trimming stripped 1 base from V and 0 bases from J, with 6 bases between. Germline V gene data show CDR1 as SGHTA and CDR2 as FQGTGA. This CDR3 spans 14 amino acids. CDR3: CASSLNPYQETQYF. The CDR3 DNA reads TGTGCCAGCAGCTTAAACCCGTACCAAGAGACCCAGTACTTC.

This clonotype was counted between two and nine times. The genes are TRBV10-3 and TRBJ2-4, with D uncertain. Germline V gene data show CDR1 as ENHRY and CDR2 as SYGVKD. The CDR3 consists of 15 residues. V was clipped by 3 bases and J by 2 bases, with 11 bases between them. The CDR3 spells CAISDGLGSKNIQYF. As DNA, the CDR3 is TGTGCCATCAGTGACGGTCTCGGGTCCAAAAACATTCAGTACTTC.

This rearrangement joins TRBV6-1 to TRBJ2-5; 9 bases are shared with TRBD2. This CDR3 has 16 amino acids. The V and J ends lost 3 bases and 4 bases, in that order; junction bases with no gene match: 9. Looked up from germline, CDR1 is MNHNS and CDR2 is SASEGT. The CDR3 sequence: CASSETRGLARETQYF. The CDR3 DNA is TGTGCCAGCAGTGAGACCCGGGGACTAGCCCGAGAGACCCAGTACTTC.

This clonotype was seen ten or more times. The gene calls are TRBV6-2 or TRBV6-3 and TRBJ1-5, with TRBD1 matching 7 bases. The CDR3 has 16 residues. V lost 0 bases, J lost 3 bases, and 5 bases stayed unmatched. CDR1 and CDR2 from the germline V gene are MNHEY and SVGEGT. The DNA of the CDR3 is TGTGCCAGCAGTTACTCCCCGGGACAGATCAATCAGCCCCAGCATTTT. Translation: CASSYSPGQINQPQHF.

V gene TRBV19 combines with J gene TRBJ2-7; 7 bases map to TRBD2. The CDR3 has 15 amino acids. V trimming: 1 base; J trimming: 5 bases; junction bases outside the gene matches: 8. Germline lookup yields CDR1 LNHDA and CDR2 SQIVND (reference sequence). The CDR3 loop reads CASSIVGGRFHEQYF. CDR3 in DNA: TGTGCCAGTAGTATAGTTGGCGGGAGATTCCACGAGCAGTACTTC.

This clonotype came up many times. The chain recombines TRBV11-2 with TRBJ2-7; tentatively, D is TRBD1 (7 bases). The CDR3 is 13 residues long. V was cut by 7 bases and J by 4 bases, with 14 bases left in between. The V gene's germline CDR1 is SGHAT and CDR2 FQNNGV. The CDR3 coding sequence is TGTGCCAGCACATCAGGGGGAGGATACGAGCAGTACTTC. Protein product: CASTSGGGYEQYF.

This clonotype has just one count. The J gene is TRBJ2-7, the V gene TRBV29-1; 9 positions match TRBD1. The CDR3 sequence is 14 residues long. The germline V gene has CDR1 SQVTM and CDR2 ANQGSEA. V lost 6 bases to trimming and J lost 4 bases; unmatched junction nucleotides: 10. The CDR3 loop is CSVDSGQGLYEQYF. DNA for the CDR3: TGCAGCGTCGACTCGGGACAGGGTCTATACGAGCAGTACTTC.

The chain employs TRBV24-1 and TRBJ2-1; 8 nucleotides match TRBD1. Germline-derived CDR1 and CDR2 are KGHDR and SFDVKD. The CDR3 is 14 residues long. Trimming cost V 1 base and J 6 bases; bases outside gene matches: 1. The CDR3 here is CATSDLGTGNEQFF. CDR3 nucleotides: TGTGCCACCAGTGATTTAGGGACAGGCAATGAGCAGTTCTTC.

This rearrangement joins TRBV4-1 to TRBJ2-7; D gene unclear. The CDR3 extends over 13 amino acids. CDR1 and CDR2 (germline): MGHRA, YSYEKL. The germline V and J ends were trimmed by 0 bases and 4 bases, with 7 bases remaining between them. CDR3 nucleotide sequence: TGCGCCAGCAGCCAAGATTCAGTATACGAGCAGTACTTC. It yields the protein CASSQDSVYEQYF.

The CDR3, as DNA: TGCGCCAGCAGCCAACTAGCGGGAGGGGGAGATACGCAGTATTTT. This encodes CASSQLAGGGDTQYF. The gene calls are TRBV5-1 and TRBJ2-3; TRBD2 agrees at 13 bases. V lost 4 bases, J lost 5 bases, and 4 bases stayed unmatched. This CDR3 has 15 amino acids. Germline values: CDR1 SGHRS, CDR2 YFSETQ.

At least ten counts were recorded for this clonotype. This chain links TRBV7-9 with TRBJ1-4; 9 positions match TRBD1. Trimming removed 3 bases from V and 10 bases from J; junction bases left unmatched: 6. The germline gives CDR1 SEHNR, CDR2 FQNEAQ (reference sequence). The length of the CDR3 is 14 residues. CDR3 in DNA: TGTGCCAGCAGCTTTGGACAGGGGACGGGAAAACTGTTTTTT. Protein sequence: CASSFGQGTGKLFF. Full variable domain (outside the CDR3, taken from reference TRBV7-9 and TRBJ1-4): DTGVSQNPRHKITKRGQNVTFRCDPISEHNRLYWYRQTLGQGPEFLTYFQNEAQLEKSRLLSDRFSAERPKGSFSTLEIQRTEQGDSAMYLCASSFGQGTGKLFFGSGTQLSVL.

V and J are TRBV20-1 and TRBJ1-5; TRBD1 agrees at 9 bases. The CDR3 contains 14 residues. Germline trimming cut 3 bases from V and 7 bases from J; bases unmatched to any gene: 7. Germline lookup yields CDR1 DFQATT and CDR2 SNEGSKA (reference sequence). The CDR3 sequence: CSASNTGGIQPQHF. DNA for the CDR3: TGCAGTGCTAGCAATACAGGGGGCATCCAGCCCCAGCATTTT.

The sample holds many counts of this clonotype. The chain carries TRBV6-2 or TRBV6-3 and TRBJ1-2; unclear D gene. There are 12 residues in the CDR3. Trimming cost V 4 bases and J 2 bases, with 5 bases left between them. Germline V gene data show CDR1 as MNHEY and CDR2 as SVGEGT. DNA of the CDR3: TGTGCCAGCAGTTCCTTCAACTATGGCTACACCTTC. Protein: CASSSFNYGYTF.